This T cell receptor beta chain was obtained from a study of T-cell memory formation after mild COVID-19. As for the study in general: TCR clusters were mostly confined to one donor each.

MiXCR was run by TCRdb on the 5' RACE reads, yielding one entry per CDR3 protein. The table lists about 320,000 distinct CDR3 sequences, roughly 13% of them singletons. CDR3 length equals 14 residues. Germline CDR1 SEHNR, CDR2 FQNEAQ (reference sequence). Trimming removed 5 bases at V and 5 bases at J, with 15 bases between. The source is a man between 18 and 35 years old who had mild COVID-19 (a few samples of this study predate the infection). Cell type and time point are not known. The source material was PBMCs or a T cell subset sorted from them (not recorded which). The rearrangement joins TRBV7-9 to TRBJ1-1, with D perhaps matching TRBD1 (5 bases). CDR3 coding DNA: TGTGCCAGCAGCGCCACGGGCCGGGGGACTGAAGCTTTCTTT. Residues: CASSATGRGTEAFF.